A selection of T cell receptor beta chains follows, all from one sample in a study of neoadjuvant anti-PD-1 for oral cavity cancer. Method: immunoSEQ multiplex PCR; TCRdb's copy keeps in-frame clones and lacks some. Seen here are more than 9,500 clones, 70% to 80% observed once, and the top ten hold around 2.5%. Specimen: PBMCs, collected after nivolumab (anti-PD-1) treatment. The source is a person between 35 and 79 years old with oral cavity squamous cell carcinoma. CDR3s include the opening cysteine and the closing phenylalanine or tryptophan. The order of the fields is V gene, CDR3 length, clone size, J gene, D gene, CDR3 DNA, CDR3 protein. A D gene is named only where the DNA matches it firmly. Only some rows state a clone size, as once, few, many or a class for expanded clones.

TRBV28	13	.	TRBJ2-7	.	TGTGCCAGCAGTCCTAGTTCGGTGTGGGATCGGTACTTC	CASSPSSVWDRYF
TRBV30	13	.	TRBJ2-3	.	TGTGCCTGGACTCTGCCCGGCGGGATATGGCAGTATTTT	CAWTLPGGIWQYF
TRBV7-3	14	once	TRBJ2-7	.	TGTGCCAGCAGCCCACGGACGGGAGACTACGAGCAGTACTTC	CASSPRTGDYEQYF
TRBV9	16	few	TRBJ1-4	TRBD1	TGTGCCAGCAGCGCAGGGACAGGACGAACTAATGAAAAACTGTTTTTT	CASSAGTGRTNEKLFF
TRBV9	16	few	TRBJ2-1	.	TGTGCCAGCAGCGACCGGGCCCACGGAGGGGGAGATGAGCAGTTCTTC	CASSDRAHGGGDEQFF
TRBV27	14	.	TRBJ1-2	TRBD1	TGTGCCAGCAGTTTCCGGGACAGGAGCTATGGCTACACCTTC	CASSFRDRSYGYTF
TRBV4-2	14	.	TRBJ2-7	TRBD1	TGTGCCAGCAGCCAAGGGGGACAGAGCTACGAGCAGTACTTC	CASSQGGQSYEQYF
TRBV5-6	16	.	TRBJ1-1	.	TGTGCCAGCAGCGCCCTGGGTGGAGGCTCGAACACTGAAGCTTTCTTT	CASSALGGGSNTEAFF
TRBV5-4	13	.	TRBJ2-3	TRBD2	TGTGCCAGTCCTAGCGGTCCCACAGATACGCAGTATTTT	CASPSGPTDTQYF
TRBV11-2	16	few	TRBJ2-7	.	TGTGCCAGCAGCTTAGATCTTGGCGGTTCCGGTTACGAGCAGTACTTC	CASSLDLGGSGYEQYF
TRBV9	13	.	TRBJ1-6	.	TGTGCCAGCAGCCCGCGACAGAATTCACCCCTCCACTTT	CASSPRQNSPLHF
TRBV9	16	.	TRBJ2-5	TRBD1	TGTGCCAGCAGCGCCGAAAGGACAGGTGGACAAGAGACCCAGTACTTC	CASSAERTGGQETQYF
TRBV5-1	15	.	TRBJ2-6	.	TGCGCCAGCAGCTTGGCAGGAGCTGGGGCCAACGTCCTGACTTTC	CASSLAGAGANVLTF
TRBV30	14	.	TRBJ2-7	TRBD2	TGTGCCTGGAGTAGGGGAGCGGGAGTGGGTGAGCAGTACTTC	CAWSRGAGVGEQYF
TRBV5-1	15	.	TRBJ2-3	.	TGCGCCAGCAGCTTACTACCGGACCCTTGGGATACGCAGTATTTT	CASSLLPDPWDTQYF
TRBV5-1	16	.	TRBJ1-6	.	TGCGCCAGCAGCCCTGCGTGGACACCCGGGCAATCACCCCTCCACTTT	CASSPAWTPGQSPLHF
TRBV18	16	few	TRBJ2-4	TRBD2	TGTGCCAGCTCACCACCGGCGGGAGTAGCCAAAAACATTCAGTACTTC	CASSPPAGVAKNIQYF
TRBV5-1	15	.	TRBJ2-1	TRBD2	TGCGCCAGCAGCATCGGGACTAGCGGGGCAAGGGAGCAGTTCTTC	CASSIGTSGAREQFF
TRBV28	13	.	TRBJ2-7	.	TGTGCCAGCAGTTTTTCGATACCCTACGAGCAGTACTTC	CASSFSIPYEQYF
TRBV29-1	13	.	TRBJ1-2	.	TGCAGCGTTCTACTACAGGGTAAAGGCGGCTACACCTTC	CSVLLQGKGGYTF
TRBV29-1	13	.	TRBJ1-1	.	TGCAGCGTTGAGGGGGGACAGAACACTGAAGCTTTCTTT	CSVEGGQNTEAFF
TRBV2	15	.	TRBJ1-4	TRBD1	TGTGCCAGCAGTGATCTGATGCAGGGGGTAGTAAAACTGTTTTTT	CASSDLMQGVVKLFF
TRBV12-5	13	.	TRBJ2-1	.	TGTGCTAGTGGTTTGTGGTACGAGAATGAGCAGTTCTTC	CASGLWYENEQFF
TRBV5-6	18	.	TRBJ2-7	TRBD2	TGTGCCAGCAGCTTGCAAAGGACTAGCGGGGGGGCCCTCGACGAGCAGTACTTC	CASSLQRTSGGALDEQYF
TRBV5-4	14	few	TRBJ2-5	TRBD1	TGTGCCAGCAGCAACCGGGACAGCTCTGGTACCCAGTACTTC	CASSNRDSSGTQYF
TRBV6-1	15	.	TRBJ2-5	.	TGTGCCAGCAGTGACACAGACAGAATCCAAGAGACCCAGTACTTC	CASSDTDRIQETQYF
TRBV19	16	.	TRBJ1-4	.	TGTGCCAGTAGTATCGCAGGGTTCGCAACTAATGAAAAACTGTTTTTT	CASSIAGFATNEKLFF
TRBV27	14	.	TRBJ2-5	.	TGTGCCAGCAGTTTTAGGGGAATTGGAGAGACCCAGTACTTC	CASSFRGIGETQYF
TRBV7-8	17	.	TRBJ1-2	.	TGTGCCAGCAGCTTAGTCTTCAGACAGACGAATAACTATGGCTACACCTTC	CASSLVFRQTNNYGYTF
TRBV10-1	15	.	TRBJ2-1	TRBD1	TGCGCCAGCAGTGAAGGGGGGACAGGGTCGAATGAGCAGTTCTTC	CASSEGGTGSNEQFF
TRBV19	16	.	TRBJ2-1	.	TGTGCCAGTAGAACACTTGCAGGAGGAGGGTACAATGAGCAGTTCTTC	CASRTLAGGGYNEQFF
TRBV15	17	.	TRBJ1-2	TRBD1	TGTGCCACCAGCAGTTTTCCTCGGGGACAGGGGGGAGATGGCTACACCTTC	CATSSFPRGQGGDGYTF
TRBV2	12	.	TRBJ1-2	.	TGTGCCAGCAGTGAAAATGTGGCCGGCTACACCTTC	CASSENVAGYTF
TRBV19	12	.	TRBJ1-1	.	TGTGCCAGTAGTATGCGGGAAACTGAAGCTTTCTTT	CASSMRETEAFF
TRBV7-2	15	.	TRBJ1-5	.	TGTGCCAGCAGCTTAGAATGGGATAGCAATCAGCCCCAGCATTTT	CASSLEWDSNQPQHF
TRBV4-2	14	.	TRBJ2-1	TRBD2	TGTGCCAGCAGCCAGGGACTAGCGGGAGATGAGCAGTTCTTC	CASSQGLAGDEQFF
TRBV6-6	12	once	TRBJ1-1	TRBD1	TGTGCCAGCAGTCCCCGACAGGGAATAGCTTTCTTT	CASSPRQGIAFF
TRBV5-1	16	.	TRBJ1-1	.	TGCGCCAGCAGCTTGGACGTAGTTGCCATGAACACTGAAGCTTTCTTT	CASSLDVVAMNTEAFF
TRBV7-9	13	few	TRBJ2-2	.	TGTGCCAGCAGCTTTTTTGACACCGGGGAGCTGTTTTTT	CASSFFDTGELFF
TRBV2	15	.	TRBJ2-7	.	TGTGCCAGCAGTGATTCCTTAGGGGTCCGTTACGAGCAGTACTTC	CASSDSLGVRYEQYF
TRBV6-5	15	.	TRBJ2-7	.	TGTGCCAGCAGTTACGCAGATCCTTTGTCGAACGAGCAGTACTTC	CASSYADPLSNEQYF
TRBV9	13	.	TRBJ1-1	.	TGTGCCAGCAGCGTAGTGGTCGGCGGCCGAGCTTTCTTT	CASSVVVGGRAFF
TRBV19	14	few	TRBJ2-2	TRBD1	TGTGCCAGTACCCAGACAGGGTTGGGAGAGGAGCTGTTTTTT	CASTQTGLGEELFF
TRBV5-1	14	.	TRBJ2-7	TRBD1	TGCGCCAGCAGCCGGGGACAGGCGTCCTACGAGCAGTACTTC	CASSRGQASYEQYF
TRBV11-2	14	.	TRBJ2-1	TRBD1	TGTGCCAGCAGCTTAGGACAGGGGTACAATGAGCAGTTCTTC	CASSLGQGYNEQFF
TRBV19	14	.	TRBJ2-7	.	TGTGCCAGTAGTTGGGGACCGAGGACCTACGAGCAGTACTTC	CASSWGPRTYEQYF
TRBV6-1	13	once	TRBJ2-5	TRBD2	TGTGCCAGCGACCTAGCGGGAAAAGAGACCCAGTACTTC	CASDLAGKETQYF
TRBV19	13	.	TRBJ2-1	TRBD2	TGTGCCAGCCGACTAGCGGGATCTAATGAGCAGTTCTTC	CASRLAGSNEQFF
TRBV5-1	13	.	TRBJ1-2	.	TGCGCCAGCAGCCCCTCTAGGGACTATGGCTACACCTTC	CASSPSRDYGYTF
TRBV6-1	15	few	TRBJ1-5	.	TGTGCCAGCAGTGTGATGAGGAATAGCAATCAGCCCCAGCATTTT	CASSVMRNSNQPQHF
TRBV27	13	.	TRBJ1-1	.	TGTGCCAGCAGTTTAGGGGGGGTCCCTGAAGCTTTCTTT	CASSLGGVPEAFF
TRBV15	15	few	TRBJ1-3	TRBD1	TGTGCCACCAGCAGCGACAGGGCCTCTGGAAACACCATATATTTT	CATSSDRASGNTIYF
TRBV5-1	14	few	TRBJ1-2	.	TGCGCCAGCAGCCCACCGGAGCAGGGCTGGGGCTACACCTTC	CASSPPEQGWGYTF
TRBV19	14	.	TRBJ1-5	TRBD1	TGTGCCAGTACCCAGGGGGGGCAGGCTCAGCCCCAGCATTTT	CASTQGGQAQPQHF